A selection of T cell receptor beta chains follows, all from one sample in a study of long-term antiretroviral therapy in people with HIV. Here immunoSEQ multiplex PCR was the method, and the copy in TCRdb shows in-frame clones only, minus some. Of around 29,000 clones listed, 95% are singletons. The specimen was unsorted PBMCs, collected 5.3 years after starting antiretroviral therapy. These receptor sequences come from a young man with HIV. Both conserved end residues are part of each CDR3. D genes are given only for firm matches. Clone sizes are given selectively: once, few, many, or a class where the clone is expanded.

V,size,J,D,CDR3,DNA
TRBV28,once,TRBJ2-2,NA,CASSKRRADTGELFF,TGTGCCAGCAGCAAACGAAGGGCCGACACCGGGGAGCTGTTTTTT
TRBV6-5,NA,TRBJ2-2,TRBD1,CASSPYRGSTGELFF,TGTGCCAGCAGCCCCTACAGGGGGTCAACCGGGGAGCTGTTTTTT
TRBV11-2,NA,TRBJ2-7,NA,CASSKGRSSYEQYF,TGTGCCAGCAGCAAAGGACGGAGCTCCTACGAGCAGTACTTC
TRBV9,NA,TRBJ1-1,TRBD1,CASSVAGTGGMNTEAFF,TGTGCCAGCAGCGTAGCCGGGACAGGGGGCATGAACACTGAAGCTTTCTTT
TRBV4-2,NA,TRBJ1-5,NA,CASSQESSGSQPQHF,TGTGCCAGCAGCCAAGAAAGTTCGGGATCCCAGCCCCAGCATTTT
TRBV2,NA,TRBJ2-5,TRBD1,CAGKNDRGSWETQYF,TGTGCCGGAAAGAACGACAGGGGAAGTTGGGAGACCCAGTACTTC
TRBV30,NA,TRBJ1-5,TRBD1,CAWSPRQGRYSNQPQHF,TGTGCCTGGAGCCCGAGACAGGGGCGATATAGCAATCAGCCCCAGCATTTT
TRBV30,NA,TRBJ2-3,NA,CAWSSRGPDTQYF,TGTGCCTGGAGTAGTAGGGGCCCAGATACGCAGTATTTT
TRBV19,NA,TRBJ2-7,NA,CASSDAGHLYEQYF,TGTGCCAGTAGTGACGCGGGACACCTCTACGAGCAGTACTTC
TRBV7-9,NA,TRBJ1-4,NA,CASSLPLNSRNEKLFF,TGTGCCAGCAGCTTACCCCTGAACAGCAGGAATGAAAAACTGTTTTTT
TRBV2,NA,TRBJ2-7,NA,CASSEGAGQIHEQYF,TGTGCCAGCAGTGAAGGGGCAGGGCAAATCCACGAGCAGTACTTC
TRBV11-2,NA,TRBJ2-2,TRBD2,CASSLVGLDTGELFF,TGTGCCAGCAGCTTAGTGGGACTAGACACCGGGGAGCTGTTTTTT
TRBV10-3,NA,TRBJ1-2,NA,CAISDWTAATGYTF,TGTGCCATCAGTGATTGGACAGCGGCGACGGGCTACACCTTC
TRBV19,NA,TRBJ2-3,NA,CASESSQGAPDTQYF,TGTGCCAGTGAAAGCTCCCAGGGAGCGCCAGATACGCAGTATTTT
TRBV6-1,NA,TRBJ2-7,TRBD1,CASSDTGGSYEQYF,TGTGCCAGCAGTGACACAGGGGGGTCCTACGAGCAGTACTTC
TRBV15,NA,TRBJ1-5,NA,CATSRDGQGLGQPQHF,TGTGCCACCAGCAGAGATGGCCAGGGGCTGGGCCAGCCCCAGCATTTT
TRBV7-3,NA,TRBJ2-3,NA,CASREVGSDTQYF,TGTGCCAGCAGGGAGGTGGGTTCAGATACGCAGTATTTT
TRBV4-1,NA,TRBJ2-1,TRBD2,CASSQDPTSGANNEQFF,TGCGCCAGCAGCCAAGACCCGACTAGCGGGGCAAACAATGAGCAGTTCTTC
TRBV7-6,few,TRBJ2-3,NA,CASNLPGVADTQYF,TGTGCCAGCAACCTCCCGGGGGTAGCAGATACGCAGTATTTT
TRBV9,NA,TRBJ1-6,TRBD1,CASSAKGASNSPLHF,TGTGCCAGCAGCGCAAAGGGGGCTAGTAATTCACCCCTCCACTTT
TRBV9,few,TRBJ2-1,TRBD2,CASSVQATGTTSTPSSYNEQFF,TGTGCCAGCAGCGTACAGGCAACCGGGACTACTTCGACCCCTAGCTCCTACAATGAGCAGTTCTTC
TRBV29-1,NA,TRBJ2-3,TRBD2,CSVSSGSSTDTQYF,TGCAGCGTTTCTAGCGGGTCAAGCACAGATACGCAGTATTTT
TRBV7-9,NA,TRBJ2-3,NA,CASSLSRDWGTDTQYF,TGTGCCAGCAGCTTATCGCGGGACTGGGGCACAGATACGCAGTATTTT
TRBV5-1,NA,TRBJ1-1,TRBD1,CASSQRVQGANTEAFF,TGCGCCAGCAGCCAAAGAGTACAGGGGGCGAACACTGAAGCTTTCTTT
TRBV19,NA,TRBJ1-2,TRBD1,CASSSGTGNYGYTF,TGTGCCAGTAGTTCCGGGACAGGGAACTATGGCTACACCTTC
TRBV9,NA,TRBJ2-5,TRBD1,CASSGTGTDGETQYF,TGTGCCAGCAGCGGGACAGGGACAGACGGAGAGACCCAGTACTTC
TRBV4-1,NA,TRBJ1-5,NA,CASSRDVVGPQHF,TGCGCCAGCAGCCGGGACGTAGTGGGGCCCCAGCATTTT
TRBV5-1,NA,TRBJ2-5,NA,CASSRQARHQGETQYF,TGCGCCAGCAGCCGGCAGGCCAGGCATCAGGGGGAGACCCAGTACTTC
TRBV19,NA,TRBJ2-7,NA,CASSPASSYEQYF,TGTGCCAGTAGTCCGGCGTCTTCCTACGAGCAGTACTTC
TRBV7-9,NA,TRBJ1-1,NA,CASSLEFRENTEAFF,TGTGCCAGCAGCTTAGAGTTCCGGGAGAACACTGAAGCTTTCTTT
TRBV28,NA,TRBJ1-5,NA,CASSSKNQPQHF,TGTGCCAGCAGTTCCAAGAATCAGCCCCAGCATTTT
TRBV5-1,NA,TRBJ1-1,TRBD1,CASSLPQGHSTEAFF,TGCGCCAGCAGCTTACCACAGGGGCATAGCACTGAAGCTTTCTTT
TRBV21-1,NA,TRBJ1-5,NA,CASSKVNPGQLWNQPQHF,TGTGCCAGCAGCAAAGTAAATCCGGGACAGTTATGGAATCAGCCCCAGCATTTT
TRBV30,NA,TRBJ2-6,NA,CAGDITSGANVLTF,TGTGCCGGGGACATTACCTCTGGGGCCAACGTCCTGACTTTC
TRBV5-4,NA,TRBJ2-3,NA,CASNSRGPAGQRGTDTQYF,TGTGCCAGCAACTCCCGGGGCCCAGCCGGACAAAGGGGAACAGATACGCAGTATTTT
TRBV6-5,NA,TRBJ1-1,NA,CASSYVGGGTEAFF,TGTGCCAGCAGTTACGTTGGGGGAGGGACTGAAGCTTTCTTT
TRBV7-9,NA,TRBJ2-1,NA,CASSLPLLDEQFF,TGTGCCAGCAGCTTACCCTTGTTGGATGAGCAGTTCTTC
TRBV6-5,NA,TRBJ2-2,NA,CASSYSQGPGELFF,TGTGCCAGCAGTTACTCCCAGGGCCCCGGGGAGCTGTTTTTT
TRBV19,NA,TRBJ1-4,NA,CASSIPGRNYNEKLFF,TGTGCCAGTAGTATCCCCGGACGGAACTATAATGAAAAACTGTTTTTT
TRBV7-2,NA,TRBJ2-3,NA,CASSFVLARDTQYF,TGTGCCAGCAGCTTCGTACTAGCAAGAGATACGCAGTATTTT
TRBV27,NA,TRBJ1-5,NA,CASSLIPVQARGLHF,TGTGCCAGCAGTTTAATCCCCGTGCAGGCGCGCGGTTTGCATTTT
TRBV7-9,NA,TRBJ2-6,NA,CASSLIQGYGANVLTF,TGTGCCAGCAGCTTAATACAGGGTTACGGGGCCAACGTCCTGACTTTC
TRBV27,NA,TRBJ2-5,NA,CASSLDRGYETQYF,TGTGCCAGCAGTTTAGACAGAGGATATGAGACCCAGTACTTC
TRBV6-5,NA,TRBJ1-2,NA,CASSPTGPQGGYTF,TGTGCCAGCAGTCCGACCGGGCCCCAAGGCGGCTACACCTTC
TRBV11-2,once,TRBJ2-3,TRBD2,CASSPLLAGGTDTQYF,TGTGCCAGCAGCCCCCTGCTAGCGGGGGGCACAGATACGCAGTATTTT
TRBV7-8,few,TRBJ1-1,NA,CASSDSQVPILEAFF,TGTGCCAGCAGTGATTCACAGGTACCGATCCTTGAAGCTTTCTTT
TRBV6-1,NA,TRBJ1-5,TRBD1,CASNPGQGYQPQHF,TGTGCCAGCAACCCGGGACAGGGGTATCAGCCCCAGCATTTT
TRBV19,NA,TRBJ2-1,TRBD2,CASGGQRGYNEQFF,TGTGCCAGTGGGGGCCAGCGGGGGTACAATGAGCAGTTCTTC
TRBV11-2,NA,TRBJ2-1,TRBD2,CASSRSGGSYNEQFF,TGTGCCAGCAGCCGAAGCGGGGGGTCCTACAATGAGCAGTTCTTC
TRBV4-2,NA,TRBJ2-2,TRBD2,CASSPGLADNTGELFF,TGTGCCAGCAGCCCAGGACTAGCAGACAACACCGGGGAGCTGTTTTTT
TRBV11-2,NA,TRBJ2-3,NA,CASSMGPGRDTQYF,TGTGCCAGCAGCATGGGACCGGGCAGAGATACGCAGTATTTT
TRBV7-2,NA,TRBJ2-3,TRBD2,CASSQGTSVGDTQYF,TGTGCCAGCAGCCAAGGGACTAGCGTAGGAGATACGCAGTATTTT
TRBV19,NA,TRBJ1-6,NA,CASSIVAASALSSYNSPLHF,TGTGCCAGTAGTATAGTAGCAGCGTCGGCCCTGAGCTCCTATAATTCACCCCTCCACTTT
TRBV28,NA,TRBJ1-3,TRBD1,CASSDRDRGQDRTIYF,TGTGCCAGCAGTGACCGGGACAGGGGGCAAGATAGGACCATATATTTT